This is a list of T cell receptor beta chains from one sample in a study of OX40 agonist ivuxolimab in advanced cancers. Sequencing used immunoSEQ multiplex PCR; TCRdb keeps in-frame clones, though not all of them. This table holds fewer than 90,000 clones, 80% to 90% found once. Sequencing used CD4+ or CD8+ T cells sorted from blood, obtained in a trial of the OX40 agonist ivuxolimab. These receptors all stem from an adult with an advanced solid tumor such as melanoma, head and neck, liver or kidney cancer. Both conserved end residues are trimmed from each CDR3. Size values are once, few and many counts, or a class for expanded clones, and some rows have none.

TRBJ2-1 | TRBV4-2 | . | ASSQEGGGAYNEQF
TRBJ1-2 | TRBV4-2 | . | ASSRPGQGHDYGYT
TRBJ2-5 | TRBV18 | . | ASSPRGGAETQY
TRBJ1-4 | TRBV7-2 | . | ASSLGAGDLKKLF
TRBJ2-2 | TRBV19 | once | ASTLEGFRDGELF
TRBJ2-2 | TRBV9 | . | ASSVEVGAPGELF
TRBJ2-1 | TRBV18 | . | ASSPGQGFDEQF
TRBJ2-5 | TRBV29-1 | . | STLAGGIETQY
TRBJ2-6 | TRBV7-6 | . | ASSLEAGGNSGANVLT
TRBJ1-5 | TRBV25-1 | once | ASTQFRVGQPQH
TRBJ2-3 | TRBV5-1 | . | ASTPYRGGVDTQY
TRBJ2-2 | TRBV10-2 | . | ASSERAGNTGELF
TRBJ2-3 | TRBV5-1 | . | ASSLVRADTQY
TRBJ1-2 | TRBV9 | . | ASTPQGVGGYT
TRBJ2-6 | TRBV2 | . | ASNWQNSGANVLT
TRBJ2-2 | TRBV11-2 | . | ASSRLRAGGRTGELF
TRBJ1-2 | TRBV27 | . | ASSSGQGGYGYT
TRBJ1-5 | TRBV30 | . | AWSTAGDQPQH
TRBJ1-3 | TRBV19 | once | ASSTRDRGSGNTIY
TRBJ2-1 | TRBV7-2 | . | ASSLSRAKYNEQF
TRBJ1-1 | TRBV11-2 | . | ASSLDTEAF
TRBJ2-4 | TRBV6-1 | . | ASSGPANIQY
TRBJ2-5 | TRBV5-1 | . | ASRRTSQRETQY
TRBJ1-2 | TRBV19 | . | ASLRTSYGYT
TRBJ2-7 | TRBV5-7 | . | ASSGSGAREQY
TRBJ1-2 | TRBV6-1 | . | ASSVTILGPYGYT
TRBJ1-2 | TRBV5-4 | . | ASSHNDRGLGYT
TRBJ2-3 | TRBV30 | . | AWTRLSEQGRGTDTQY
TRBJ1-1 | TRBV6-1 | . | ASSSAREAF
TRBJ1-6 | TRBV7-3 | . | ASSPGGDNSPLH
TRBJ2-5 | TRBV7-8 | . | ASSFRAGDRETQY
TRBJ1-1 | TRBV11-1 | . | ASSLAFPTEAF
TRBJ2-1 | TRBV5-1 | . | ASSLVTGTNSYNEQF
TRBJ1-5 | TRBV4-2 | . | ASGPREGQPQH
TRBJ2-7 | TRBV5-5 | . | ASSSDLTYEQY
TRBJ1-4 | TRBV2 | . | ASKRGQDEKLF
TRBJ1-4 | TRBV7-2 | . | ASTPGGAFEKLF
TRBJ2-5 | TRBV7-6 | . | ASSLASLETQY
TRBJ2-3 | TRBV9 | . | ASSALGSTDTQY
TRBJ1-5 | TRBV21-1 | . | ASSKESRSQTKFNQPQH
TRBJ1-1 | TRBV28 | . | ASLRAGDTEAF
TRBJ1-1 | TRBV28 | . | ASSLPGRGTEAF
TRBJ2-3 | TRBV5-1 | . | ASSLEIGPGDTQY
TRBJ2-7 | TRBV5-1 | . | ASSPSLGEQY
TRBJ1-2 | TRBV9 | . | ASSVEENYGYT
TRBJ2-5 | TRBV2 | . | ASKSETQY
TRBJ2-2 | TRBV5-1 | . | ASSLASGGPGELF
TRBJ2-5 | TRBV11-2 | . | ASSQGSGGGDRETQY
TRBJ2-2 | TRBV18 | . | ASSPRDGTGELF
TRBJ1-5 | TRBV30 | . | AWGGASNQPQH
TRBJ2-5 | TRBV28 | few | ASSKGGEETQY
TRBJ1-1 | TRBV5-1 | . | ASSSSIGEAF
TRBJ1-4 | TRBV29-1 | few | SVAGRDEKLF
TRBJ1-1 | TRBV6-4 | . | ASIKAGNTEAF
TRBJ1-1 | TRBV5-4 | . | ASSRDRGVEAF
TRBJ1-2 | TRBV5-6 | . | ASSPEAGDIYGYT
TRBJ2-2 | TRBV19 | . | ASRRSVNTGELF
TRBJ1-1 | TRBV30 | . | AWSEGPGQGTTEAF